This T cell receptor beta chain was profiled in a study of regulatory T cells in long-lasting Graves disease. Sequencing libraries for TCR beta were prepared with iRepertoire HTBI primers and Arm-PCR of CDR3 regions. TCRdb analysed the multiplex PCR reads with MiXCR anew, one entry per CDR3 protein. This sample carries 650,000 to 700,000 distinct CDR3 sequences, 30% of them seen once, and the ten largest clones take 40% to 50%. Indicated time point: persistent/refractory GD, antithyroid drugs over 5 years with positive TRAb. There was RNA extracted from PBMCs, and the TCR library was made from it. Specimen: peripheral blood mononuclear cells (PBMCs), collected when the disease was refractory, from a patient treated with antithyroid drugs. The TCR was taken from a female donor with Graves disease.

CDR3 sequence reads: CASSPGLAGGYEQFF. Here the CDR3 DNA reads TGTGCCAGCAGCCCAGGACTAGCGGGAGGTTATGAGCAGTTCTTC. The chain couples TRBV7-2 to TRBJ2-1; 14 bases agree with TRBD2. V shed 5 bases, J shed 8 bases, and the junction held 5 bases outside the gene matches. This CDR3 contains 15 residues. Germline V gene sequence: CDR1 SGHTA, CDR2 FQGNSA.